The 24 T cell receptor beta chains presented below share a single source sample, sequenced in a study of beta chain features in type 1 diabetes. Since all of the isolated RNA was reverse transcribed, expressed TCRB transcripts were what got sequenced. TCRdb keeps only in-frame clones here, not all; method: immunoSEQ multiplex PCR. Of 250,000 to 300,000 clones in the sample, around 22% are singletons; the top ten hold about 0.011%. Whole-study findings and limits: Type 1 diabetes patients had TCRB CDR3s that were shorter (moderately but significantly so) in all four CD4+ subsets.

Their target antigens are unknown. Sample: naive CD4+ T cells from blood. These receptors all come from a woman aged 25 to 39 with type 1 diabetes.

This clone was recorded a few times. The chain links TRBV6-5 to TRBJ1-2; 12 positions agree with TRBD1. The germline CDR1 and CDR2 sequences are MNHEY and SVGAGI. Losses at the gene ends were 2 bases for V and 6 bases for J; bases not matched to a gene: 7. The CDR3 consists of 16 residues. CDR3 DNA: TGTGCCAGCAGTTACCGTACCGGGACAGGGGGCGATGGCTACACCTTC. It translates to CASSYRTGTGGDGYTF.

J is TRBJ1-4 and V is TRBV7-9; 8 nucleotides line up with TRBD1. CDR1 and CDR2 (germline): SEHNR, FQNEAQ (reference sequence). V lost 3 bases to trimming and J lost 7 bases; unmatched junction nucleotides: 4. This CDR3 has 14 amino acids. The CDR3 reads CASSFRQGLEKLFF. CDR3 nucleotides: TGTGCCAGCAGCTTCCGACAGGGGCTTGAAAAACTGTTTTTT.

The genes are TRBV11-2 and TRBJ2-7; D not certain. V lost 1 base and J 6 bases, leaving 7 bases between the germline ends. This CDR3 spans 12 amino acids. CDR1 and CDR2 (germline): SGHAT, FQNNGV. The CDR3 region is CASSLVVFEQYF. CDR3 DNA: TGTGCCAGCAGCTTAGTCGTTTTCGAGCAGTACTTC.

This clone turned up a few times. The V gene is TRBV28, the J gene TRBJ2-2, with D tentatively TRBD2 (6 bases). Trimming cost V 8 bases and J 0 bases, with 13 bases left between them. CDR3 length: 15 residues. Germline CDR1 MDHEN, CDR2 SYDVKM. CDR3 sequence (DNA): TGTGCCAGCCGGAGGGGCGGAACGAACACCGGGGAGCTGTTTTTT. Translation: CASRRGGTNTGELFF.

V is TRBV30 and J is TRBJ1-2; a possible D gene is TRBD1 (6 bases). Trimming shortened V by 5 bases and J by 5 bases, and 15 bases separated the two germline ends. CDR1 is GTSNPN and CDR2 is SVGIG in the germline V gene (reference sequence). The CDR3 is 13 residues long. The CDR3, as DNA: TGTGCCTGGGGACGACAGGCGACGTATGGCTACACCTTC. Encoded protein: CAWGRQATYGYTF.

The chain joins TRBV29-1 to TRBJ2-5; 11 bases line up with TRBD2. Germline CDR1 reads SQVTM; CDR2 reads ANQGSEA. CDR3 length equals 15 residues. The J segment lost 5 bases and the V segment lost 1 base, leaving 6 bases of the junction unmatched. The CDR3, as DNA: TGCAGCGTTGAAGGGGCGTCTAGCGGGAGGGAGACCCAGTACTTC. This gives the protein CSVEGASSGRETQYF.

V usage is TRBV25-1 and J usage is TRBJ1-2; D is unresolved. This CDR3 has 14 residues. The V gene's germline CDR1 is MGHDK and CDR2 SYGVNS. V dropped 1 base and J dropped 2 bases, with 8 bases sitting between them. CDR3 loop: CASSELRVNYGYTF. CDR3 in DNA: TGTGCCAGCAGTGAATTACGCGTAAACTATGGCTACACCTTC.

The chain carries TRBV28 and TRBJ2-1; D uncertain. Germline V gene sequence: CDR1 MDHEN, CDR2 SYDVKM. This CDR3 has 12 residues. V dropped 5 bases and J dropped 4 bases, with 6 bases sitting between them. The CDR3 nucleotides are TGTGCCAGCAGTCCCCTTTACAATGAGCAGTTCTTC. This translates into CASSPLYNEQFF.

The rearrangement links TRBV7-6 to TRBJ2-7; 9 bases fit TRBD1. After removal of 5 bases from V and 5 bases from J, the junction contained 4 bases not matched to a gene. Per germline, CDR1 SGHVS and CDR2 FNYEAQ. The CDR3 sequence is 13 residues long. The CDR3 protein is CASSRTGEHEQYF. CDR3 sequence (DNA): TGTGCCAGCAGCCGGACAGGGGAGCACGAGCAGTACTTC.

This clone turned up a few times. This chain links TRBV6-6 with TRBJ2-3, with D unresolved. Germline CDR1 reads MNHNY; CDR2 reads SVGAGI (reference sequence). The V end was cut by 5 bases, the J end by 2 bases, with 8 bases between. This CDR3 comprises 13 residues. The CDR3 is CASSTDTTDTQYF. In nucleotides, the CDR3 is TGTGCCAGCAGTACCGACACCACAGATACGCAGTATTTT.

The rearrangement joins TRBV28 to TRBJ1-1, with TRBD1 matching 7 bases. The CDR3 has 14 amino acids. J was trimmed by 5 bases and V by 6 bases; bases with no gene match: 9. Germline values: CDR1 MDHEN, CDR2 SYDVKM. CDR3 sequence (DNA): TGTGCCAGCAGCCCATGGACAGGAAGGACTGAAGCTTTCTTT. Translation: CASSPWTGRTEAFF.

V gene TRBV19 combines with J gene TRBJ1-1, with D tentatively TRBD1 (6 bases). Trimming shortened V by 6 bases and J by 0 bases, and 23 bases separated the two germline ends. The CDR3 consists of 18 residues. Per germline, CDR1 LNHDA and CDR2 SQIVND (reference sequence). CDR3 sequence reads: CASRGWTDFWDVNTEAFF. In DNA, the CDR3 is TGTGCCAGTAGGGGTTGGACAGACTTTTGGGACGTGAACACTGAAGCTTTCTTT.

In this sample, this clone turned up a few times. The gene calls are TRBV29-1 and TRBJ1-2; no clear D. Germline V gives CDR1 SQVTM, CDR2 ANQGSEA. The CDR3 totals 12 residues. The V end was cut by 5 bases, the J end by 2 bases, with 9 bases between. CDR3 sequence reads: CSVPHTNYGYTF. The CDR3 coding sequence is TGCAGCGTTCCCCACACCAACTATGGCTACACCTTC. Combining the CDR3 with reference TRBV29-1 and TRBJ1-2 gives the whole variable domain SAVISQKPSRDICQRGTSLTIQCQVDSQVTMMFWYRQQPGQSLTLIATANQGSEATYESGFVIDKFPISRPNLTFSTLTVSNMSPEDSSIYLCSVPHTNYGYTFGSGTRLTVV.

This clone was observed a few times. The J gene is TRBJ2-7, the V gene TRBV19; TRBD1 agrees at 9 bases. Per the germline V gene, CDR1 is LNHDA and CDR2 is SQIVND (reference sequence). The length of the CDR3 is 14 residues. V shed 5 bases and J 9 bases; nucleotides not matched to a gene: 11. The DNA of the CDR3 is TGTGCCAGTAGTCCGGGACAGGGATATACGGGGCAGTACTTC. Its translation: CASSPGQGYTGQYF.

The rearrangement links TRBV6-5 to TRBJ2-7; tentative D call: TRBD2 (5 bases). CDR1 is MNHEY, CDR2 SVGAGI, per germline. This CDR3 has 12 residues. V was clipped by 6 bases and J by 3 bases, with 9 bases between them. CDR3 bases: TGTGCCAGCAGCCGGGAAGGCTACGAGCAGTACTTC. Residues: CASSREGYEQYF.

This chain links TRBV2 with TRBJ2-7; possibly TRBD1 for D (6 bases). Germline V gives CDR1 SNHLY, CDR2 FYNNEI. The CDR3 has 13 amino acids. Trimming removed 6 bases from V and 4 bases from J, with 13 bases in between. The DNA of the CDR3 is TGTGCCAGCAGATTGCAGGGGAGTTACGAGCAGTACTTC. Translated: CASRLQGSYEQYF.

This rearrangement joins TRBV30 to TRBJ1-1, with D possibly being TRBD1 (6 bases). Germline loops: CDR1 GTSNPN, CDR2 SVGIG (reference sequence). The CDR3 is 14 residues long. Trimming stripped 3 bases from V and 1 base from J, with 12 bases between. This CDR3 reads CAWRAGTQNTEAFF. CDR3 in DNA: TGTGCCTGGAGGGCCGGGACACAGAACACTGAAGCTTTCTTT.

The V and J genes are TRBV6-4 and TRBJ2-1, with 9 bases that match TRBD2. The germline gives CDR1 MRHNA, CDR2 SNTAGT. Trimming at V came to 6 bases and at J to 9 bases, leaving 9 bases not matched to a gene. The CDR3 is 14 amino acids. For the CDR3, the DNA is TGTGCCAGCAGCGGACTAGCGTTCAGCGGTGAGCAGTTCTTC. Its translation: CASSGLAFSGEQFF.

The chain couples TRBV7-6 to TRBJ2-4, with D possibly being TRBD2 (6 bases). This CDR3 has 15 amino acids. Germline lookup yields CDR1 SGHVS and CDR2 FNYEAQ. V was cut by 9 bases and J by 9 bases, with 24 bases left in between. The CDR3 region is CARAGLWEHVGIQYF. CDR3 coding DNA: TGTGCCAGAGCTGGACTATGGGAACACGTGGGCATTCAGTACTTC. The full variable domain, its missing parts supplied by reference TRBV7-6 and TRBJ2-4, is GAGVSQSPRYKVTKRGQDVALRCDPISGHVSLYWYRQALGQGPEFLTYFNYEAQQDKSGLPNDRFSAERPEGSISTLTIQRTEQRDSAMYRCARAGLWEHVGIQYFGAGTRLSVL.

The chain recombines TRBV4-1 with TRBJ1-4; D gene unclear. Germline loops: CDR1 MGHRA, CDR2 YSYEKL. Trimming took off 0 bases at V and 7 bases at J, with 6 bases between the two ends. The CDR3 consists of 13 residues. The CDR3 here is CASSQDRPEKLFF. The DNA for the CDR3 is TGCGCCAGCAGCCAAGATCGTCCTGAAAAACTGTTTTTT.

This clone was observed a few times. The gene calls are TRBV9 and TRBJ2-7, with a tentative D call TRBD2 (6 bases). CDR1 and CDR2 (germline): SGDLS, YYNGEE. The CDR3 runs 15 residues. V shed 1 base and J shed 3 bases, with 14 bases lying between them. CDR3 protein: CASSVLGEAYYEQYF. The CDR3, as DNA: TGTGCCAGCAGCGTATTGGGGGAGGCGTACTACGAGCAGTACTTC. Based on the CDR3 plus reference TRBV9 and TRBJ2-7, the full variable domain is DSGVTQTPKHLITATGQRVTLRCSPRSGDLSVYWYQQSLDQGLQFLIQYYNGEERAKGNILERFSAQQFPDLHSELNLSSLELGDSALYFCASSVLGEAYYEQYFGPGTRLTVT.

The table lists this clone with a few counts. The chain links TRBV29-1 to TRBJ2-1; 7 nucleotides line up with TRBD2. This CDR3 is built from 14 residues. V was clipped by 6 bases and J by 2 bases; unmatched bases: 7. Germline lookup yields CDR1 SQVTM and CDR2 ANQGSEA. CDR3 sequence reads: CSVTLANPYNEQFF. CDR3 DNA: TGCAGCGTCACACTAGCGAATCCCTACAATGAGCAGTTCTTC.

This chain connects TRBV2 to TRBJ2-7; no clear D. Trimming pared 8 bases from V and 3 bases from J, leaving 11 bases between. There are 12 residues in the CDR3. Per the germline V gene, CDR1 is SNHLY and CDR2 is FYNNEI. This CDR3 is CASASSGYEQYF. In nucleotides, the CDR3 is TGTGCCAGCGCATCTTCGGGCTACGAGCAGTACTTC.

The gene calls are TRBV5-1 and TRBJ2-7, with 10 positions matching TRBD1. Germline V gene data show CDR1 as SGHRS and CDR2 as YFSETQ. The ends lost 4 bases at V and 3 bases at J; junction bases unmatched: 4. The CDR3 loop spans 14 amino acids. This CDR3 reads CASSQGTGVYEQYF. The CDR3 DNA reads as TGCGCCAGCAGCCAAGGGACAGGGGTCTACGAGCAGTACTTC.